Many counts were recorded for the clone carrying this T cell receptor (beta chain). The antigen is undetermined. This specimen comes from a study of T cells after posttransplantation cyclophosphamide. General study findings and limits: TRB clonality was highly associated with recipient CMV seropositivity and reactivation. Tissue-infiltrating T cells from skin or gut overlapped little with blood T cells. Later post-transplant blood repertoires were often dominated by donor CD8+ memory clones.

This table comes from immunoSEQ multiplex PCR, and its TCRdb copy is limited to in-frame clones, with some not included. The sample holds around 12,000 clones, and no clone turns up only once. Cyclophosphamide on days +3 and +4 followed busulfan-fludarabine conditioning and a marrow graft. Per the germline V gene, CDR1 is SGHVS and CDR2 is FNYEAQ. The CDR3 is 13 residues long. V shed 0 bases and J shed 11 bases, with 13 bases lying between them. Specimen: PBMCs, collected after allogeneic stem cell transplant with posttransplant cyclophosphamide. The V gene is TRBV7-6, the J gene TRBJ1-1; a weak D match, TRBD1 (6 bases). The origin of this receptor is a female patient in her thirties or forties who received an allogeneic stem cell transplant from a related donor, was CMV-positive, and had acute GVHD only. Some T cells may originate from the graft donor. CDR3 in amino acids: CASSLAAAGEAFF. The CDR3 bases are TGTGCCAGCAGCTTAGCAGCGGCAGGGGAGGCTTTCTTT.